This entry concerns a single T cell receptor beta chain. The antigen is not known. Original methodology: Because ImmunoSEQ provided only junction sequences with no quality scores, the filtering differed. Assay used: immunoSEQ multiplex PCR; TCRdb lists only in-frame clones, some missing. The V and J calls and the clone size are those of that table, but D and trimming were determined from the DNA. The table includes about 960,000 clones, around three quarters detected once. Those who donated were healthy HIV-negative adults, with no recent acute infections or vaccinations reported. The sample is drawn from a study of shared clonotypes between healthy human individuals. Findings and limits, study-wide: Clonotype sharing among the donors was expected to vary with sequencing depth. When compared with the clonotypes that were shared by all four sorted-subset donors, the non-shared clonotypes turned out to have lower generation probabilities.

The TCR sequence derives from a man aged 18 to 35 in good health. Sequencing input: memory CD4+ T cells sorted from blood. Subset in this sample: CD45RA-negative fraction.

Here the CDR3 reads CAWSVGAGGTKYF. CDR3 nucleotide sequence: TGTGCCTGGAGTGTAGGGGCTGGCGGGACAAAGTACTTC. The chain couples TRBV30 to TRBJ2-7, with D perhaps matching TRBD1 or TRBD2 (6 bases each). V lost 0 bases to trimming and J lost 11 bases, with 17 bases between them. CDR1 and CDR2 (germline): GTSNPN, SVGIG (reference sequence). CDR3 length equals 13 residues.